A single sample gave rise to the 25 T cell receptor beta chains below, sequenced in a study of spatial heterogeneity in lung cancer. Indicated time point: sample taken at primary tumor resection. Via MiXCR, TCRdb re-called the 5' RACE reads, giving one row per CDR3 protein. This table holds about 92,000 distinct CDR3 sequences, approximately 12% found once. The material was PBMCs, obtained at surgery. The receptor set was obtained from a male donor with early-stage non-small cell lung cancer.

V and J are TRBV20-1 and TRBJ2-3; D uncertain. Trimming took 3 bases from V and 6 from J, leaving 19 bases between them. The CDR3 has 15 residues. The germline CDR1 and CDR2 sequences are DFQATT and SNEGSKA (reference sequence). The CDR3 DNA is TGCAGTGCTAGGAGGCTCGGCTCAACGGTGGATACGCAGTATTTT. Its translation is CSARRLGSTVDTQYF.

The chain links TRBV5-5 to TRBJ2-7; D is perhaps TRBD2 (5 bases). Trimming removed 5 bases at V and 2 bases at J, with 17 bases between. Germline CDR1 SGHKS, CDR2 YYEKEE (reference sequence). The CDR3 has 15 residues. The CDR3 coding sequence is TGTGCCAGCAGTCGCAACCGGGATAGCACCTACGAGCAGTACTTC. Translating it yields CASSRNRDSTYEQYF.

The CDR3: CSANGGVANYEQYF. DNA for the CDR3: TGCAGTGCTAACGGGGGCGTCGCGAACTACGAGCAGTACTTC. The chain links TRBV20-1 to TRBJ2-7; the D call may be TRBD1 or TRBD2 (6 bases each). CDR1 is DFQATT and CDR2 is SNEGSKA in the germline V gene (reference sequence). V lost 4 bases and J 3 bases, leaving 16 bases between the germline ends. The CDR3 has 14 residues.

This sequence joins TRBV23-1 and TRBJ2-3; tentatively, D is TRBD1 or TRBD2 (6 bases each). TRBV23-1 falls under the ORF class, with uncertain function. Trimming took off 3 bases at V and 4 bases at J, with 14 bases between the two ends. This CDR3 is built from 15 residues. DNA for the CDR3: TGCGCCAGCAGTCAGGGGGGCGAAGAGGCAGATACGCAGTATTTT. Protein product: CASSQGGEEADTQYF.

This clonotype was seen ten or more times. The rearrangement links TRBV10-3 to TRBJ2-1; possibly TRBD2 for D (5 bases). Germline V CDR1 and CDR2: ENHRY, SYGVKD. Trimming stripped 6 bases from V and 4 bases from J, with 16 bases between. This CDR3 has 15 residues. In DNA form, the CDR3 reads TGTGCCATCAGGGGCAGCGCGGGTACTTACAATGAGCAGTTCTTC. This encodes CAIRGSAGTYNEQFF.

This clonotype has a handful of counts. This chain links TRBV20-1 with TRBJ1-5; TRBD1 matches at 10 bases. V was clipped by 1 base and J by 0 bases; unmatched bases: 6. This CDR3 has 17 amino acids. The germline CDR1 and CDR2 sequences are DFQATT and SNEGSKA (reference sequence). The DNA of the CDR3 is TGCAGTGCTAGAGTGGGGACAGGGGTAGGTAGCAATCAGCCCCAGCATTTT. As protein: CSARVGTGVGSNQPQHF.

In its sample, this clonotype was seen a few times. The chain combines TRBV5-1 with TRBJ2-5; D is possibly TRBD1 or TRBD2 (5 bases each). This CDR3 has 17 amino acids. Trimming removed 0 bases from V and 4 bases from J, with 19 bases in between. The germline CDR1 and CDR2 sequences are SGHRS and YFSETQ. The CDR3 spells CASSLGRRDGARETQYF. The CDR3, as DNA: TGCGCCAGCAGCTTGGGACGCCGGGACGGGGCGCGAGAGACCCAGTACTTC.

The rearrangement uses TRBV7-2 and TRBJ2-2; 8 bases align to TRBD2. CDR3 length: 16 amino acids. The junction had 6 bases not matched to a gene; V was cut back by 1 base and J by 5 bases. Germline-derived CDR1 and CDR2 are SGHTA and FQGNSA. The CDR3 here is CASSLGVSGATGELFF. DNA of the CDR3: TGTGCCAGCAGCTTAGGGGTTAGCGGGGCAACCGGGGAGCTGTTTTTT.

This clonotype was recorded a few times. CDR3 in DNA: TGTGCCAGCAGTCAACTACAGGGTCCCTATAATTCACCCCTCCACTTT. Its protein is CASSQLQGPYNSPLHF. V and J are TRBV28 and TRBJ1-6; D perhaps matches TRBD1 (6 bases). CDR1 is MDHEN, CDR2 SYDVKM, per germline. The CDR3 has 16 residues. V dropped 5 bases and J dropped 2 bases, with 13 bases sitting between them.

This clonotype was detected many times. The chain couples TRBV5-1 to TRBJ2-5; D unclear. The CDR3 consists of 16 residues. With 0 bases removed from V and 4 bases from J, the gap between germline ends came to 16 bases. Germline V gene lookup returns CDR1 SGHRS and CDR2 YFSETQ. CDR3 nucleotide sequence: TGCGCCAGCAGCTTGGGCACCGTGCTTTGGGGAGAGACCCAGTACTTC. Translated: CASSLGTVLWGETQYF.

The rearrangement uses TRBV7-2 and TRBJ2-2, with TRBD1 as a possible D gene (5 bases). From germline, CDR1 is SGHTA and CDR2 FQGNSA. Trimming left V 3 bases short and J 3 bases short, with 11 bases between. The CDR3 loop spans 15 amino acids. CDR3 protein: CASSFGAGYTGELFF. The CDR3 region has the DNA TGTGCCAGCAGCTTCGGCGCAGGGTACACCGGGGAGCTGTTTTTT. The full variable domain, its missing parts supplied by reference TRBV7-2 and TRBJ2-2, is GAGVSQSPSNKVTEKGKDVELRCDPISGHTALYWYRQSLGQGLEFLIYFQGNSAPDKSGLPSDRFSAERTGGSVSTLTIQRTQQEDSAVYLCASSFGAGYTGELFFGEGSRLTVL.

This clonotype has more than one count but fewer than ten. The chain joins TRBV28 to TRBJ2-5; D might be TRBD2 (7 bases). Deletions cut 4 bases from V and 6 bases from J, with 21 bases between. There are 16 residues in the CDR3. Germline V gene lookup returns CDR1 MDHEN and CDR2 SYDVKM. DNA for the CDR3: TGTGCCAGCAGTTCATCCCGGGGGGCCCAGGAGAAGACCCAGTACTTC. This sequence encodes CASSSSRGAQEKTQYF.

This clonotype appeared a few times. The gene calls are TRBV21-1 and TRBJ1-6; the DNA was not compared with TRBD1, the D call given in the table. TRBV21-1 is deemed a pseudogene. This CDR3 is built from 14 residues. This CDR3 is CASPWGGSNSPLHF. CDR3 nucleotide sequence: TGTGCCAGCCCCTGGGGGGGTTCAAATTCACCCCTCCACTTT.

This chain links TRBV7-9 with TRBJ2-2; D could derive from TRBD1 or TRBD2 (5 bases each). The V gene lost 3 bases and the J gene lost 6 bases, with 8 bases spanning the gap. Per germline, CDR1 SEHNR and CDR2 FQNEAQ (reference sequence). The CDR3 contains 13 residues. In DNA form, the CDR3 reads TGTGCCAGCAGCTTGGGGGTCTCCGGGGAGCTGTTTTTT. Translation: CASSLGVSGELFF.

At least ten counts were recorded for this clonotype. V and J are TRBV6-5 and TRBJ2-6, with no clear D. The V gene's germline CDR1 is MNHEY and CDR2 SVGAGI. This CDR3 spans 15 amino acids. Between the trimmed V and J ends, which lost 6 bases and 0 bases, there was a span of 9 bases. The CDR3 loop reads CASSPEVSGANVLTF. In DNA form, the CDR3 reads TGTGCCAGCAGCCCTGAGGTCTCTGGGGCCAACGTCCTGACTTTC.

This clonotype has a handful of counts. Just one base apart from a much larger clone, this may be a read error. The V call is TRBV5-1, the J call TRBJ2-1; TRBD1 matches at 10 bases. CDR3 length: 15 amino acids. J was trimmed by 4 bases and V by 3 bases; bases with no gene match: 4. CDR1 and CDR2 (germline): SGHRS, YFSETQ. CDR3 coding DNA: TGCGCCAGCAGCTCCTGGACAGGGGGGTACAATGAGCAGTTCTTC. As protein: CASSSWTGGYNEQFF.

V is TRBV18 and J is TRBJ2-3; D gene uncertain. The germline gives CDR1 KGHSH, CDR2 LQKENI. Trimming removed 3 bases at V and 2 bases at J, with 15 bases between. The CDR3 contains 16 residues. The CDR3 DNA follows: TGTGCCAGCTCACCGGATGTGGGGAAGACCACAGATACGCAGTATTTT. This gives the protein CASSPDVGKTTDTQYF.

V gene TRBV10-3 combines with J gene TRBJ2-1; either TRBD1 or TRBD2 may fit D (5 bases each). This CDR3 comprises 14 residues. Germline assignment: CDR1 ENHRY and CDR2 SYGVKD. V was shortened by 0 bases and J by 14 bases, with 17 bases between the two germline ends. CDR3 coding DNA: TGTGCCATCAGTGAGTCTCCCGGGATGGGGCCTGAGTTCTTC. Its protein product is CAISESPGMGPEFF.

This clonotype came up a few times. This chain joins TRBV5-1 and TRBJ2-6; TRBD2 is a possible D gene (6 bases). The V gene's germline CDR1 is SGHRS and CDR2 YFSETQ. The V end was cut by 4 bases, the J end by 0 bases, with 8 bases between. The CDR3 is 15 residues long. The DNA for the CDR3 is TGCGCCAGCAGCGGCGGGACCTCTGGGGCCAACGTCCTGACTTTC. Its translation: CASSGGTSGANVLTF.

This clonotype has only a few counts. The J gene is TRBJ1-5, the V gene TRBV4-3; 10 bases line up with TRBD1. This CDR3 spans 16 amino acids. V lost 0 bases, J lost 6 bases, and 5 bases stayed unmatched. CDR1 is LGHNA, CDR2 YSLEER, per germline. CDR3 sequence: CASSQDRTGGSQPQHF. CDR3 coding DNA: TGCGCCAGCAGCCAAGACCGGACAGGGGGAAGTCAGCCCCAGCATTTT.

This clonotype was detected a few times. V usage is TRBV11-2 and J usage is TRBJ2-5; D is perhaps TRBD2 (5 bases). Germline CDR1 reads SGHAT; CDR2 reads FQNNGV. The CDR3 length is 14 residues. Trimming removed 3 bases from V and 1 base from J, with 9 bases in between. In nucleotides, the CDR3 is TGTGCCAGCAGCTTTGGACTCTTCCAAGAGACCCAGTACTTC. Protein sequence: CASSFGLFQETQYF.

This clonotype was detected ten times or more. In DNA, the CDR3 is TGTGCCAGCAGCCAGACAGGGATGGTCACTGAAGCTTTCTTT. This translates into CASSQTGMVTEAFF. V and J are TRBV3-1 and TRBJ1-1, with TRBD1 matching 7 bases. CDR3 length: 14 residues. V was clipped by 3 bases and J by 4 bases; unmatched bases: 5. Germline V gene data show CDR1 as LGHDT and CDR2 as YNNKEL (reference sequence).

This clonotype was seen a few times. The chain couples TRBV10-3 to TRBJ2-3; 11 bases are a match to TRBD2. The CDR3 contains 17 residues. Germline lookup yields CDR1 ENHRY and CDR2 SYGVKD. The trim removed 4 bases at V and 2 bases at J, leaving 8 bases unmatched. This CDR3 reads CAISAYGTSGYTDTQYF. The DNA for the CDR3 is TGTGCCATCAGTGCCTACGGGACTAGCGGTTACACAGATACGCAGTATTTT.

J is TRBJ2-7 and V is TRBV20-1; D remains ambiguous. V lost 1 base and J 6 bases, leaving 10 bases between the germline ends. Per germline, CDR1 DFQATT and CDR2 SNEGSKA (reference sequence). The CDR3 extends over 12 amino acids. This CDR3 reads CSARALTTEQYF. The CDR3 nucleotides read TGCAGTGCTAGAGCCCTCACTACCGAGCAGTACTTC.

The chain has TRBV6-2 or TRBV6-3 and TRBJ2-1, with D uncertain. Trimming took 8 bases from V and 3 from J, leaving 14 bases between them. This CDR3 is 14 amino acids long. Looked up from germline, CDR1 is MNHEY and CDR2 is SVGEGT. The CDR3 DNA is TGTGCCAGCGGGTACAGTTCGCTCTACAATGAGCAGTTCTTC. It translates to CASGYSSLYNEQFF.